This T cell receptor (beta chain) originates from a study of blood T cell repertoires in COVID-19. Overall study context: Acute and convalescent COVID-19 specimens originated in the United States, Italy and Spain. PBMCs, B-cell-depleted T cells, or T cells were the source of the cDNA or gDNA that made up the material.

Those who participated ranged in age from about 18 to 95 years and resided in about two dozen US areas. Cohort assignment relied on participant-reported clinical history. Libraries were prepared by immunoSEQ multiplex PCR; TCRdb keeps only in-frame clonotypes and omits some of them. This table has about 200,000 clones, about 82% appearing once. Specimen: PBMCs or T cells enriched from blood (not recorded which). The origin of this receptor is a middle-aged man with acute COVID-19.

This chain's CDR3 is CASSVQGIGAEAFF. The CDR3 nucleotides read TGTGCCAGTAGTGTACAGGGTATTGGGGCTGAAGCTTTCTTT. This chain uses TRBV19 with TRBJ1-1; D might be TRBD1 (6 bases). Looked up from germline, CDR1 is LNHDA and CDR2 is SQIVND (reference sequence). The V end was cut by 5 bases, the J end by 6 bases, with 16 bases between. CDR3 size: 14 residues.